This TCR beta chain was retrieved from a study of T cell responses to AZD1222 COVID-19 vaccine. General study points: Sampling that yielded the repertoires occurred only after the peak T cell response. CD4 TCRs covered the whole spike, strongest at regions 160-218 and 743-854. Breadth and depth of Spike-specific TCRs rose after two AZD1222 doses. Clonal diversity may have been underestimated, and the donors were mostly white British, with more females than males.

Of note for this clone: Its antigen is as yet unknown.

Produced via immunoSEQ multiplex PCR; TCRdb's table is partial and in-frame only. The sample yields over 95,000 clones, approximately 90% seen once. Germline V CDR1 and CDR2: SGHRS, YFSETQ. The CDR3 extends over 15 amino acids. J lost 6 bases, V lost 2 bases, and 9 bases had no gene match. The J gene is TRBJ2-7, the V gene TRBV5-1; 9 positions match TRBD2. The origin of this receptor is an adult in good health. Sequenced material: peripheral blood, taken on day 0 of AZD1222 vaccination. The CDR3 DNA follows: TGCGCCAGCAGCTTCGACCTAGCGGGGCTTGGCGAGCAGTACTTC. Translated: CASSFDLAGLGEQYF.